This TCR beta chain was identified during a study of T cells in Graves' hyperthyroidism and ophthalmopathy. V gave up 5 bases and J gave up 5 bases, with 12 bases separating them. The length of the CDR3 is 13 residues. Germline CDR1 is SGHNT and CDR2 is YENEEA. Study findings and constraints: Blood held most thyroid clonotypes expanded above 0.001 frequency.

In its sample, this clonotype was seen many times. What it recognizes is unknown. Amplification of TCR beta CDR3 regions used RNA as the template. First-round RT-PCR targeting the TCR CDR3 was performed with the HTBI primer set. TCRdb independently ran MiXCR on the multiplex PCR reads; one entry per CDR3 protein. The sample carries 450,000 to 650,000 distinct CDR3 sequences, more than 15% recorded once. In making diagnoses, clinical symptoms, serum thyroxine and TRAb, thyroid ultrasound and orbital computed tomography were all used. Sequenced input: blood. This sequence originates from a woman aged 18 to 35 with Graves' ophthalmopathy. The rearrangement uses TRBV11-3 and TRBJ2-5; D is possibly TRBD2 (5 bases). CDR3 sequence (DNA): TGTGCCAGCAGCCCCTATGGGGAGGAGACCCAGTACTTC. Its translation: CASSPYGEETQYF.